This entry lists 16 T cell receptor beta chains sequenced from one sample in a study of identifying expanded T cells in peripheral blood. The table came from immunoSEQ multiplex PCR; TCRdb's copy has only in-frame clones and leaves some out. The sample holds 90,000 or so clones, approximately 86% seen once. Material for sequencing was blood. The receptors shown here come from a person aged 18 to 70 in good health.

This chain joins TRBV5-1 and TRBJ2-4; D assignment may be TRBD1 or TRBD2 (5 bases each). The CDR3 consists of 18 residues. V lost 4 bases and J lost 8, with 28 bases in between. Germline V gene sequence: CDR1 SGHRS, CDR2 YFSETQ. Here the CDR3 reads CASSPGSGHPTLGDIQYF. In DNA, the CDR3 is TGCGCCAGCAGCCCGGGCAGCGGACACCCCACGCTGGGAGACATTCAGTACTTC.

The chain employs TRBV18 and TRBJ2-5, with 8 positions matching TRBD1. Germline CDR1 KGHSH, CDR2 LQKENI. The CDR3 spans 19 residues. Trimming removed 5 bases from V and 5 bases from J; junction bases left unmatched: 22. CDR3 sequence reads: CASSTIQGQEDIAWETQYF. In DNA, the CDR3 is TGTGCCAGCTCAACGATACAGGGACAGGAAGACATCGCCTGGGAGACCCAGTACTTC. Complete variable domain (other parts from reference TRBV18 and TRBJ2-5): NAGVMQNPRHLVRRRGQEARLRCSPMKGHSHVYWYRQLPEEGLKFMVYLQKENIIDESGMPKERFSAEFPKEGPSILRIQQVVRGDSAAYFCASSTIQGQEDIAWETQYFGPGTRLLVL.

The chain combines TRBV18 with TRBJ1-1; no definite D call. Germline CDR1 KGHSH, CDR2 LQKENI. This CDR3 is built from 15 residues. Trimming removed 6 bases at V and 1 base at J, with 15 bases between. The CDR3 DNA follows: TGTGCCAGCTCGCCGGAAAAACTTCGGAACACTGAAGCTTTCTTT. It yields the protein CASSPEKLRNTEAFF.

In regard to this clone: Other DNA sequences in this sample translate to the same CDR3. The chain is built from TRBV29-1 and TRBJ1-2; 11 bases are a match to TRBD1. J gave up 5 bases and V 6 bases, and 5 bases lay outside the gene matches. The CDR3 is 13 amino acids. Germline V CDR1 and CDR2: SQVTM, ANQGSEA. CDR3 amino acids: CSVGTGGVYGYTF. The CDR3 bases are TGCAGCGTCGGGACAGGGGGAGTATATGGCTACACCTTC.

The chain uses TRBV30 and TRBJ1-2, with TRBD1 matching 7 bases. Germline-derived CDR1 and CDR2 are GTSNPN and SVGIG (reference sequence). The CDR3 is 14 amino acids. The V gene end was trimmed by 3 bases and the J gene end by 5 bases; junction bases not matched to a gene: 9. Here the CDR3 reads CAWRSVRGRYGYTF. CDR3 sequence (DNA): TGTGCCTGGAGGAGTGTAAGGGGGCGGTATGGCTACACCTTC. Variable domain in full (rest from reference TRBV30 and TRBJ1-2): SQTIHQWPATLVQPVGSPLSLECTVEGTSNPNLYWYRQAAGRGLQLLFYSVGIGQISSEVPQNLSASRPQDRQFILSSKKLLLSDSGFYLCAWRSVRGRYGYTFGSGTRLTVV.

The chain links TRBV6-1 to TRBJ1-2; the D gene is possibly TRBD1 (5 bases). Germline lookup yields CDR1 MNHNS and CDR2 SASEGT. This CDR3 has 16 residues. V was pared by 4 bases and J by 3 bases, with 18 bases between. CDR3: CASSAQGLIAYYGYTF. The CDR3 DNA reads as TGTGCCAGCAGTGCGCAGGGTCTCATAGCCTACTATGGCTACACCTTC.

The CDR3 loop reads CASSKGATEAFF. As DNA, the CDR3 is TGTGCCAGCAGCAAGGGGGCCACTGAAGCTTTCTTT. V gene TRBV13 combines with J gene TRBJ1-1; 7 positions agree with TRBD1. The V gene's germline CDR1 is PRHDT and CDR2 FYEKMQ (reference sequence). V lost 5 bases, J lost 4 bases, and 1 base stayed unmatched. The CDR3 is 12 amino acids.

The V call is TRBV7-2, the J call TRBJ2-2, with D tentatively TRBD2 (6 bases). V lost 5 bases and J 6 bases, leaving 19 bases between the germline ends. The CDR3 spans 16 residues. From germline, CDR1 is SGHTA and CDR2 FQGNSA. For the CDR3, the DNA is TGTGCCAGCAGCCTTCGAGGTTACGGGGGTCCCGGGGAGCTGTTTTTT. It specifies CASSLRGYGGPGELFF.

The CDR3 protein is CASSPDTDTQYF. In DNA form, the CDR3 reads TGTGCCAGCAGCCCGGACACAGATACGCAGTATTTT. The gene calls are TRBV5-5 and TRBJ2-3; no clear D gene. The CDR3 loop spans 12 amino acids. CDR1 is SGHKS, CDR2 YYEKEE, per germline (reference sequence). V was cut by 4 bases and J by 2 bases, with 5 bases left in between. Full variable domain (outside the CDR3, taken from reference TRBV5-5 and TRBJ2-3): DAGVTQSPTHLIKTRGQQVTLRCSPISGHKSVSWYQQVLGQGPQFIFQYYEKEERGRGNFPDRFSARQFPNYSSELNVNALLLGDSALYLCASSPDTDTQYFGPGTRLTVL.

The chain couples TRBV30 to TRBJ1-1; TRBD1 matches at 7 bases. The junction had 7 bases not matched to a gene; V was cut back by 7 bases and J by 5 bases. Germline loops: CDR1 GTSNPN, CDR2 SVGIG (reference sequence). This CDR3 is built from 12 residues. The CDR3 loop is CASNLGQTEAFF. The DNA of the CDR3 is TGTGCCTCGAACCTGGGACAGACTGAAGCTTTCTTT.

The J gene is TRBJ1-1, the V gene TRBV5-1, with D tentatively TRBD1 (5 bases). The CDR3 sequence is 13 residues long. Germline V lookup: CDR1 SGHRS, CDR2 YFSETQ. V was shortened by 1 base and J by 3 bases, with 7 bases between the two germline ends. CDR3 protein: CASSLLGHTEAFF. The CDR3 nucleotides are TGCGCCAGCAGCTTGTTGGGGCACACTGAAGCTTTCTTT.

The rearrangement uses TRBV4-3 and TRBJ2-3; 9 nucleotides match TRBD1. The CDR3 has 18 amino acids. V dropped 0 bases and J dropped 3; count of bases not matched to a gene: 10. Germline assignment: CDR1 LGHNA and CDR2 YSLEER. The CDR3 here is CASSQDFPGTGWTDTQYF. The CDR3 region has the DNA TGCGCCAGCAGCCAAGATTTTCCAGGGACAGGGTGGACAGATACGCAGTATTTT.

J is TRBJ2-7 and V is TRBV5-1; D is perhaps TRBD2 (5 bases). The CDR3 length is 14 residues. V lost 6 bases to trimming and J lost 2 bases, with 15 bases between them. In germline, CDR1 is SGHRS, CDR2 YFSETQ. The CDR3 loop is CASKRDSSAYEQYF. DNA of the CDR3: TGCGCCAGCAAGAGGGATTCGTCGGCCTACGAGCAGTACTTC.

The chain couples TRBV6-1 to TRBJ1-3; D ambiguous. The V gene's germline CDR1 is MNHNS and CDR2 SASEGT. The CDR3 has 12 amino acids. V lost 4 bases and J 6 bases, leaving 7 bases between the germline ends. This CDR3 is CASSASANTIYF. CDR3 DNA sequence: TGTGCCAGCAGTGCGTCGGCAAACACCATATATTTT.

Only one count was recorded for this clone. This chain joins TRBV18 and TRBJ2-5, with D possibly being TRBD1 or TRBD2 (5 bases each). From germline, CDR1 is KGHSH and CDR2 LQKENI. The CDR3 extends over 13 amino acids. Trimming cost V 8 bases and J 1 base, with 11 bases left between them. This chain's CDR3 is CASQLGVQETQYF. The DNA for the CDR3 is TGTGCCAGCCAACTGGGGGTCCAAGAGACCCAGTACTTC.

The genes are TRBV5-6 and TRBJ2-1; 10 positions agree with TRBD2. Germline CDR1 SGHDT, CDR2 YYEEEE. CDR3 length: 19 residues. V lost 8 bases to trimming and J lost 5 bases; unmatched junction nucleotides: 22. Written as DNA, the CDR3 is TGTGCCAGTCATACTGCGGGGATAGCGGGGGGCCGGGTGCACAATGAGCAGTTCTTC. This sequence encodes CASHTAGIAGGRVHNEQFF.